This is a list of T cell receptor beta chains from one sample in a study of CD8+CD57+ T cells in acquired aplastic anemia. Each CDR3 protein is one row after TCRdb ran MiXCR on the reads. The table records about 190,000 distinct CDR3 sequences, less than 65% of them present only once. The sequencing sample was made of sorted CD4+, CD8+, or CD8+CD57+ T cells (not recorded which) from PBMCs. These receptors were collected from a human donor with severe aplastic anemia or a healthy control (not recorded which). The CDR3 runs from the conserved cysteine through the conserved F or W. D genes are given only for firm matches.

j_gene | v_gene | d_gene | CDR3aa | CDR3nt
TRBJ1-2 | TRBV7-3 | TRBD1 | CASRATGGGLDGYTF | TGTGCCAGCAGAGCGACAGGGGGCGGTTTAGATGGCTACACCTTC
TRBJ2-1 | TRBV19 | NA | CASRIADAYNEQFF | TGTGCCAGTAGGATTGCGGATGCCTACAATGAGCAGTTCTTC
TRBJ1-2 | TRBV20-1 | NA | CSAQAGREDYGYTF | TGCAGTGCTCAGGCAGGCAGGGAGGACTATGGCTACACCTTC
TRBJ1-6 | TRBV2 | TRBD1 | CASSYLQTGDGSPLHF | TGTGCCAGCAGCTACCTTCAGACAGGGGACGGGTCACCCCTCCACTTT
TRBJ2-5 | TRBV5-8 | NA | CASSFVSAEGPVETQYF | TGTGCCAGCAGCTTCGTCTCGGCCGAGGGGCCGGTAGAGACCCAGTACTTC
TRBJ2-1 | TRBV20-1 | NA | CSAKPTYNEQFF | TGCAGTGCCAAGCCCACGTACAATGAGCAGTTCTTC
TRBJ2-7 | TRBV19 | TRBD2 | CASTASGSDEQYF | TGTGCCAGTACGGCTAGCGGGAGTGACGAGCAGTACTTC
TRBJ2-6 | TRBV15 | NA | CATSREGVGANVLTF | TGTGCCACCAGCAGAGAGGGGGTTGGGGCCAACGTCCTGACTTTC
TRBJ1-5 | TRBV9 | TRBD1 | CASTIDRGAGDQPQHF | TGTGCCAGCACCATAGACAGGGGCGCGGGAGATCAGCCCCAGCATTTT
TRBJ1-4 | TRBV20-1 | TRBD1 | CSASRTGLSELFF | TGCAGTGCTAGCAGGACAGGGTTATCGGAACTGTTTTTT
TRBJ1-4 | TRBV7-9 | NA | CASSPGPRGEKLFF | TGTGCCAGCAGCCCTGGGCCTAGGGGAGAAAAACTGTTTTTT